This T cell receptor (beta chain) is drawn from a study of cytomegalovirus exposure and HLA in healthy donors. Germline V gene data show CDR1 as MGHRA and CDR2 as YSYEKL. The CDR3 extends over 17 amino acids. V trimming: 4 bases; J trimming: 5 bases; junction bases outside the gene matches: 10. PCR amplification relied on 60 Vbeta primers (plus 13 Jbeta primers). Sequencing used immunoSEQ multiplex PCR; TCRdb keeps in-frame clones, though not all of them. The sample contains 90,000 to 130,000 clones, about three quarters of which appear only once. Sequencing was done on a sample of PBMCs. The V call is TRBV4-1, the J call TRBJ2-2; 10 bases are a match to TRBD2. This TCR was recovered from a woman aged 60-70 years in good health and CMV-seropositive. The CDR3 DNA is TGCGCCAGCAGCCGTACCCTAGCGGGAGTTGGAACCGGGGAGCTGTTTTTT. Protein: CASSRTLAGVGTGELFF.